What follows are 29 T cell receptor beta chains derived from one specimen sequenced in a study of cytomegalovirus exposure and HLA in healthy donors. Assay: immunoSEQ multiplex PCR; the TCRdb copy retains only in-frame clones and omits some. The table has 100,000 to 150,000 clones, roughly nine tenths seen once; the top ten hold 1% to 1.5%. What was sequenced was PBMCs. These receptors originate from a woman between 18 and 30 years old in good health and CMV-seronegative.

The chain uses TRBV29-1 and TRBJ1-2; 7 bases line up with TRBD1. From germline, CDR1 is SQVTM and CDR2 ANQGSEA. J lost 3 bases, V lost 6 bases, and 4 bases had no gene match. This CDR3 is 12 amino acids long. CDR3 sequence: CSVQDRDYGYTF. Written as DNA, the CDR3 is TGCAGCGTCCAAGACAGGGACTATGGCTACACCTTC.

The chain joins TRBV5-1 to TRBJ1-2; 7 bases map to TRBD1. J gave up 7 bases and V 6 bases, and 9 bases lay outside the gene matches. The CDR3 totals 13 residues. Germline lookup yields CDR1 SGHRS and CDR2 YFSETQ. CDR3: CASNQQGHGGYTF. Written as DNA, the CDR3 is TGCGCCAGCAACCAACAGGGGCATGGTGGCTACACCTTC.

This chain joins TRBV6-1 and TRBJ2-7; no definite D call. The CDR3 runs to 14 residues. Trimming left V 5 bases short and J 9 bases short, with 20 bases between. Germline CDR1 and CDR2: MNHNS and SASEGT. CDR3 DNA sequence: TGTGCCAGCAGTCAAACAATGGGCGTTTCTACGCAGTACTTC. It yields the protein CASSQTMGVSTQYF.

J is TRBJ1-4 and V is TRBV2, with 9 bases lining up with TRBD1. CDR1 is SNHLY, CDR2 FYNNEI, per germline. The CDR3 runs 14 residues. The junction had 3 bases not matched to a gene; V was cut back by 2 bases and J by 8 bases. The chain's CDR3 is CASSERDRDEKLFF. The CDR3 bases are TGTGCCAGCAGTGAAAGGGACAGGGACGAAAAACTGTTTTTT.

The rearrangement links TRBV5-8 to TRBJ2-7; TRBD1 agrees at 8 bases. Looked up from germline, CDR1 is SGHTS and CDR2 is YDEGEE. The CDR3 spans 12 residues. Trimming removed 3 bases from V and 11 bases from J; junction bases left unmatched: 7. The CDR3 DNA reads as TGTGCCAGCAGCTACGGACAGGGCCTTGAGTACTTC. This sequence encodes CASSYGQGLEYF.

The CDR3 region is CASSTRQGAMNTEAFF. CDR3 nucleotide sequence: TGTGCCAGTAGTACCAGACAGGGGGCAATGAACACTGAAGCTTTCTTT. The chain couples TRBV19 to TRBJ1-1; the match to TRBD1 covers 10 bases. The CDR3 length is 16 residues. The germline gives CDR1 LNHDA, CDR2 SQIVND (reference sequence). With 4 bases clipped from V and 0 bases from J, the junction kept 5 bases outside the gene matches.

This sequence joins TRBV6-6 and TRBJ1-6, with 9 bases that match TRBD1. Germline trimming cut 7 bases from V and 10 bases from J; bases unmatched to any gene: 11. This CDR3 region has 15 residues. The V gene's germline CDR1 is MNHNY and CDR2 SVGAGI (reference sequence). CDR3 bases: TGTGCCAGCACCCACCGACAGGGGGTAGACTCACCCCTCCACTTT. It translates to CASTHRQGVDSPLHF.

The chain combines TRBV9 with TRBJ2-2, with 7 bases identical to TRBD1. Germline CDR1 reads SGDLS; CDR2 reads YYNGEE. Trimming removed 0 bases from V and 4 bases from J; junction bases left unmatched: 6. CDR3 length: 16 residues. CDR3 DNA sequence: TGTGCCAGCAGCGTAGCTGGCAGACAGGGCACCGGGGAGCTGTTTTTT. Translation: CASSVAGRQGTGELFF.

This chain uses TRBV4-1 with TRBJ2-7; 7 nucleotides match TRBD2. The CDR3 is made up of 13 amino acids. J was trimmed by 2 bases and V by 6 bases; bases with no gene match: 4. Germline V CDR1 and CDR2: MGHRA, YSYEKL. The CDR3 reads CASSGGGAYEQYF. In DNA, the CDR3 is TGCGCCAGCAGTGGGGGGGGAGCCTACGAGCAGTACTTC.

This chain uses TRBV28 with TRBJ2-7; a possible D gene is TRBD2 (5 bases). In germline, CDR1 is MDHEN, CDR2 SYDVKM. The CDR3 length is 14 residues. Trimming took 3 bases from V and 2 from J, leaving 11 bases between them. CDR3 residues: CASSFVGDPYEQYF. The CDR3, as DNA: TGTGCCAGCAGTTTCGTGGGAGACCCCTACGAGCAGTACTTC.

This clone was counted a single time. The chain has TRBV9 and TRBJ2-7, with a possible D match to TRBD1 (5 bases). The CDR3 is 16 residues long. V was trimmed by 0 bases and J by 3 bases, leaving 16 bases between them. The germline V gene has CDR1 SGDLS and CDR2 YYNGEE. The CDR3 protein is CASSVGPQTASYEQYF. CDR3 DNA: TGTGCCAGCAGCGTAGGACCCCAGACAGCTAGCTACGAGCAGTACTTC. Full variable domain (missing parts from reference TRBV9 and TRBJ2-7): DSGVTQTPKHLITATGQRVTLRCSPRSGDLSVYWYQQSLDQGLQFLIQYYNGEERAKGNILERFSAQQFPDLHSELNLSSLELGDSALYFCASSVGPQTASYEQYFGPGTRLTVT.

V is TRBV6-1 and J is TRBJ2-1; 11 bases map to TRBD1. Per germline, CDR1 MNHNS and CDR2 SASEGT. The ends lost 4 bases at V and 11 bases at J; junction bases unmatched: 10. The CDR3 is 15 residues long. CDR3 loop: CASSGGQGGPLKQFF. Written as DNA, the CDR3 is TGTGCCAGCAGTGGGGGACAGGGGGGACCCCTAAAGCAGTTCTTC.

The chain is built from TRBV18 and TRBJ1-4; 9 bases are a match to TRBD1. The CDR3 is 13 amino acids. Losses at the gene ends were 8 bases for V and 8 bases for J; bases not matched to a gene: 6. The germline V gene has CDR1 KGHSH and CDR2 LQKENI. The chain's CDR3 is CASVQGAEEKLFF. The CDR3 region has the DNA TGTGCCAGCGTACAGGGGGCCGAGGAAAAACTGTTTTTT.

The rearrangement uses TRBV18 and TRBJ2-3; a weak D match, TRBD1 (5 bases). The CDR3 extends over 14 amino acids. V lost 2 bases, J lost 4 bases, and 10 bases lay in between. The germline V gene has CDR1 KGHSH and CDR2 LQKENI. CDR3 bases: TGTGCCAGCTCACCAACCAGGGAACCAGATACGCAGTATTTT. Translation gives CASSPTREPDTQYF.

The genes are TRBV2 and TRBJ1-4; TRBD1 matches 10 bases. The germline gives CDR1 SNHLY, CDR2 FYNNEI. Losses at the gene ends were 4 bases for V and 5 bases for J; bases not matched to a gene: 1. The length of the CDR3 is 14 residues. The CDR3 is CASSGTGGNEKLFF. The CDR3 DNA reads TGTGCCAGCAGTGGGACAGGGGGGAATGAAAAACTGTTTTTT.

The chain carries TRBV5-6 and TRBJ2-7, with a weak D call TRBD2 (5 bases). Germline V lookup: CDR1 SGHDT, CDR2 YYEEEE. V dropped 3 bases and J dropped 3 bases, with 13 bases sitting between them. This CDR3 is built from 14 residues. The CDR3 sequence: CASSSGLLRYEQYF. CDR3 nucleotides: TGTGCCAGCAGCTCAGGACTCCTCCGCTACGAGCAGTACTTC.

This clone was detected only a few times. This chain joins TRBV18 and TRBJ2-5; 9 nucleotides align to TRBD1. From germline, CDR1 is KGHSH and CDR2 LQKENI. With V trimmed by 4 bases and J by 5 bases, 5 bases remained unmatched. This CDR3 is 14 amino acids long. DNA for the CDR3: TGTGCCAGCTCACGAGAGGGACAGGGCGAGACCCAGTACTTC. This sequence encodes CASSREGQGETQYF.

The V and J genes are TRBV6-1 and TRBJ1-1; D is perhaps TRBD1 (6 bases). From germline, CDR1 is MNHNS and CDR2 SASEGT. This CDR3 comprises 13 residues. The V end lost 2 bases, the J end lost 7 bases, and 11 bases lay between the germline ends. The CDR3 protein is CASSELQDSEAFF. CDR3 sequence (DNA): TGTGCCAGCAGTGAACTCCAGGACAGTGAAGCTTTCTTT.

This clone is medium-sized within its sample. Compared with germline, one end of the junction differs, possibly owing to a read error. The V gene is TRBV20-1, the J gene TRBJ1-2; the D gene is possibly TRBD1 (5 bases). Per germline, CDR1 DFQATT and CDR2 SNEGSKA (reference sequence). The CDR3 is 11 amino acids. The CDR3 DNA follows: TGCAGTGCTCCAAGGGACTACGGCTACACCTTC. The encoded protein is CSAPRDYGYTF.

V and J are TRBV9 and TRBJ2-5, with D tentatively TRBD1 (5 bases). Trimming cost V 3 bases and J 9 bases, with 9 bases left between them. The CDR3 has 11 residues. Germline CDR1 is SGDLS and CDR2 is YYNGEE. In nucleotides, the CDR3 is TGTGCCAGCAGCGACCAAGGGGCCCAGTACTTC. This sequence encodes CASSDQGAQYF.

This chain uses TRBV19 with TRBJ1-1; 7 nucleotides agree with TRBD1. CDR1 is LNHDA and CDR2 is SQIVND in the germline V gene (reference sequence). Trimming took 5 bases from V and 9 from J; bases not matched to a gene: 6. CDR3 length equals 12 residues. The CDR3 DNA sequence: TGTGCCAGTAGTTACCCGGGACAGCAAGCTTTCTTT. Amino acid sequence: CASSYPGQQAFF.

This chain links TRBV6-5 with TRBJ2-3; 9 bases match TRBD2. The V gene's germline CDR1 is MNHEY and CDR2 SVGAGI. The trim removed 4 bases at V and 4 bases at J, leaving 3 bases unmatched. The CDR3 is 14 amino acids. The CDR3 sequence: CASSSSGEADTQYF. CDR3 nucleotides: TGTGCCAGCAGTTCTAGCGGGGAGGCAGATACGCAGTATTTT.

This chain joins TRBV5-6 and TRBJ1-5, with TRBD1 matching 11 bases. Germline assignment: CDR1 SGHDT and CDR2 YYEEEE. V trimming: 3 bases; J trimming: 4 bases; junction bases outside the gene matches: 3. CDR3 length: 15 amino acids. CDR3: CASSYWDRGNQPQHF. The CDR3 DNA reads TGTGCCAGCAGCTATTGGGACAGGGGGAATCAGCCCCAGCATTTT.

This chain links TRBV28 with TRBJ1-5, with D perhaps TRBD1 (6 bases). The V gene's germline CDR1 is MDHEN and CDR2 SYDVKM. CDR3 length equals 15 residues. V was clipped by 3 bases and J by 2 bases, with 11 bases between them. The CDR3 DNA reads TGTGCCAGCAGTTTCGCGGCAGGGGGCAATCAGCCCCAGCATTTT. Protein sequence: CASSFAAGGNQPQHF.

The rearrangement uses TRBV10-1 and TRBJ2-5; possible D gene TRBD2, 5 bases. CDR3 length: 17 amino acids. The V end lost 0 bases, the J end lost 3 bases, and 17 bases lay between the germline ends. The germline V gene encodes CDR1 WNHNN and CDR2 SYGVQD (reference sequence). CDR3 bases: TGCGCCAGCAGTGAGTCGCTTGGGAGCGGAGAGAAAGAGACCCAGTACTTC. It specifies CASSESLGSGEKETQYF.

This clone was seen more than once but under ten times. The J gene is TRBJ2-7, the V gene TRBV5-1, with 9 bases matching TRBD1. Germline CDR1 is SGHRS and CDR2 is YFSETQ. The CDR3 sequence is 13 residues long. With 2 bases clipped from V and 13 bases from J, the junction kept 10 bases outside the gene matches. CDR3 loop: CASSFAGTGNDYF. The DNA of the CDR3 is TGCGCCAGCAGCTTCGCCGGGACAGGGAACGATTACTTC.

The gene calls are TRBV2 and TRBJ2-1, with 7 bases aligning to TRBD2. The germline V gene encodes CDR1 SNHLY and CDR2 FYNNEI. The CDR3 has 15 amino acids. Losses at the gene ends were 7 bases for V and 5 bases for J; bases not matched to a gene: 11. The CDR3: CASMNRGDRHNEQFF. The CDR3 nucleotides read TGTGCCAGCATGAACCGGGGGGACCGGCACAATGAGCAGTTCTTC.

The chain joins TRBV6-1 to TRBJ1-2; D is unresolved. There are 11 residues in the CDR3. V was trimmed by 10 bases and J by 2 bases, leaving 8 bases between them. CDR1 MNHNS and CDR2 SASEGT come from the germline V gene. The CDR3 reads CATEENYGYTF. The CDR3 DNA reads TGTGCCACCGAGGAGAACTATGGCTACACCTTC.

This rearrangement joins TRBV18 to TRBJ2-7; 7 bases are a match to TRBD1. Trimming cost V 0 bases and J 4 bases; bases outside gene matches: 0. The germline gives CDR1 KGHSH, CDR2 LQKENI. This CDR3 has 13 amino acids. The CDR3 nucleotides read TGTGCCAGCTCACCACCGACAGGGTACGAGCAGTACTTC. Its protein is CASSPPTGYEQYF.